This is a list of T cell receptor beta chains from one sample in a study of blood T cell repertoires in COVID-19. Generated by immunoSEQ multiplex PCR, the TCRdb table keeps only in-frame clones and is missing some. The table shows about 120,000 clones, with 90% occurring only once. The sample consisted of peripheral blood. These receptors were taken from an older woman with COVID-19, enrolled during active disease. The CDR3 runs from the conserved cysteine through the conserved F or W. D genes are given only for firm matches. Clone size appears in some rows only: once, few, many, or a class for an expanded clone.

d_gene	v_gene	j_gene	abundance	CDR3aa	CDR3nt
TRBD1	TRBV12-3/TRBV12-4	TRBJ2-2	.	CASVDRGHGELFF	TGTGCCAGCGTGGACAGGGGGCACGGGGAGCTGTTTTTT
.	TRBV2	TRBJ1-3	.	CASGGNGNTIYF	TGTGCCAGCGGGGGCAATGGAAACACCATATATTTT
TRBD1	TRBV11-2	TRBJ2-3	.	CASSSGGTGTDTQYF	TGTGCCAGCAGCTCCGGCGGGACAGGGACAGATACGCAGTATTTT
TRBD2	TRBV11-1	TRBJ2-1	.	CASSFSGGAVNEQFF	TGTGCCAGCAGCTTTAGCGGGGGGGCCGTTAATGAGCAGTTCTTC
.	TRBV5-1	TRBJ1-1	.	CASSLAGSNTEAFF	TGCGCCAGCAGCTTAGCGGGGAGTAACACTGAAGCTTTCTTT
TRBD1	TRBV2	TRBJ2-7	.	CASLYQGALVF	TGTGCCAGCCTATATCAGGGGGCCCTAGTCTTC
.	TRBV27	TRBJ2-5	.	CASSADTEETQYF	TGTGCCAGCAGTGCGGACACAGAAGAGACCCAGTACTTC
.	TRBV2	TRBJ2-3	.	CASNPPAGATDTQYF	TGTGCCAGCAACCCCCCGGCGGGGGCCACAGATACGCAGTATTTT
.	TRBV7-2	TRBJ2-7	.	CASSFDRANYEQYF	TGTGCCAGCAGCTTTGACAGAGCTAACTACGAGCAGTACTTC
TRBD1	TRBV6-6	TRBJ1-1	few	CASKEDRDNTEAFF	TGTGCCAGCAAAGAGGACAGGGATAACACTGAAGCTTTCTTT
.	TRBV9	TRBJ2-7	.	CASSGTGTYEQYF	TGTGCCAGCAGCGGGACTGGCACGTACGAGCAGTACTTC
TRBD2	TRBV5-1	TRBJ2-5	.	CASSWRGVSQETQYF	TGCGCCAGCAGCTGGCGGGGGGTTTCCCAAGAGACCCAGTACTTC
.	TRBV7-2	TRBJ2-3	.	CASSLEWDSRTQYF	TGTGCCAGCAGCTTAGAGTGGGACTCACGTACGCAGTATTTT
TRBD1	TRBV10-3	TRBJ1-2	.	CAITLDRDYGYTF	TGTGCCATCACCCTCGACAGGGACTATGGCTACACCTTC
.	TRBV4-2	TRBJ2-1	.	CASSQGAKTGLGNEQFF	TGTGCCAGCAGCCAAGGGGCCAAAACAGGGTTAGGAAATGAGCAGTTCTTC
.	TRBV5-1	TRBJ1-2	.	CASSQGTVNYGYTF	TGCGCCAGCAGCCAAGGCACAGTGAACTATGGCTACACCTTC
TRBD1	TRBV4-1	TRBJ2-2	.	CASSQTGTGGTGELFF	TGCGCCAGCAGCCAAACCGGGACAGGGGGCACCGGGGAGCTGTTTTTT
TRBD1	TRBV28	TRBJ2-7	.	CASRNGQGIPYEQYF	TGTGCCAGCAGGAATGGACAGGGAATCCCCTACGAGCAGTACTTC
TRBD2	TRBV2	TRBJ2-1	.	CASRPGLATANEQFF	TGTGCCAGCAGGCCGGGACTAGCGACTGCAAATGAGCAGTTCTTC
TRBD1	TRBV19	TRBJ1-2	.	CASSIIQGAKYGYTF	TGTGCCAGTAGTATAATCCAGGGGGCCAAGTATGGCTACACCTTC
TRBD1	TRBV2	TRBJ1-2	once	CASSGGPTGNYGYTF	TGTGCCAGCAGTGGAGGACCGACAGGGAACTATGGCTACACCTTC
.	TRBV10-3	TRBJ1-1	few	CATADSRGREAFF	TGTGCCACCGCTGACTCCCGAGGGCGTGAAGCTTTCTTT
TRBD1	TRBV19	TRBJ2-7	.	CASSMPDRAHYEQYF	TGTGCCAGTAGTATGCCGGACAGGGCCCACTACGAGCAGTACTTC